This passage covers 15 T cell receptor gamma chains from one sample sequenced in a study of γδ T cells in repeated Plasmodium falciparum infection. Flow sorting of PBMC yielded separate Vgamma9/Vdelta2+ and Vdelta2-negative gammadelta T cell populations for bulk repertoire analysis. TCRdb re-identified clones in the multiplex PCR reads via CATT. The sample includes 27,000 or so gamma-chain clones, over 1.3% of them seen just once. Sequencing was done on a sample of gamma-delta T cells from blood. Every receptor here comes from a pool of human donors (malaria-infected and uninfected, not separated).

As for this clone: The protein that TCRdb holds for this DNA derives from a much larger clone and differs from the translated DNA at residue 14, which likely indicates a read error; the protein shown here is translated from the DNA. The rearrangement joins TRGV9 to TRGJP. TCRdb lists no J gene, so it was determined here by aligning the DNA to germline. The CDR3 extends over 18 amino acids. From germline, CDR1 is GITISATS and CDR2 ISYDGTV (reference sequence). This CDR3 is CALWEVPIKELGKRIKVF. CDR3 DNA: TGTGCCTTGTGGGAGGTGCCAATCAAAGAGTTGGGCAAAAGAATCAAGGTATTT.

With respect to this clone: The mismatch at residue 12 between this DNA's translation and the TCRdb protein of a much larger clone likely reflects a read error; the protein shown is translated from the DNA. The V gene is listed as TRGV9; no J gene was called. The CDR3 has 14 amino acids. The germline gives CDR1 GITISATS, CDR2 ISYDGTV (reference sequence). The CDR3 DNA sequence: TGTGCCTTGTGGGAGGTTCCCTGTCCCTTGGGGAGACTCTTT. Residues: CALWEVPCPLGRLF.

With regard to this clone: The amino acid sequence in TCRdb belongs to a much larger clone and departs from this DNA's translation at residue 12, likely a sequencing read error; the sequence shown is translated from the DNA. The chain recombines TRGV9 with TRGJP. No J gene is reported in TCRdb; it was inferred here by comparing the DNA with germline. Germline CDR1 and CDR2: GITISATS and ISYDGTV (reference sequence). The CDR3 loop spans 17 amino acids. The CDR3, as DNA: TGTGCCTTGTGGGAGGTGACAACGGAGATGGGCGAAAAAATCAAGGTATTT. Its translation: CALWEVTTEMGEKIKVF.

This clone was observed a few times. The TCRdb protein comes from a much larger clone and disagrees with this DNA's translation at residue 7, likely due to a read error; the protein given here is derived from the DNA. The chain has TRGV4 and TRGJ1 or TRGJ2. Germline matching of the DNA provided the J gene here, since TCRdb leaves it blank. Losses at the gene ends were 5 bases for V and 8 bases for J; bases not matched to a gene: 9. CDR3 size: 12 residues. Germline V gene sequence: CDR1 EGSTGY, CDR2 YDSYTSSV. The CDR3 here is CATWVHSHKKLF. CDR3 bases: TGTGCCACCTGGGTCCACAGCCATAAGAAACTCTTT.

This clone was recorded at least ten times. A read error is the likely source, as a far larger clone sits one nucleotide away. This CDR3 is also generated by other DNA sequences in the sample. The chain joins TRGV9 to TRGJP. Matching the DNA to germline supplied the J gene, which TCRdb does not give. Germline assignment: CDR1 GITISATS and CDR2 ISYDGTV (reference sequence). The CDR3 has 16 residues. The DNA of the CDR3 is TGTGCCTTGTGGGGCAGTAAAGAGTTGGGAAAAAAAATCAAGGTATTT. Its translation: CALWGSKELGKKIKVF.

Notes on this clone: Translating this DNA gives a protein that differs at residue 3 from the TCRdb one, which belongs to a much larger clone; a read error is likely, and the protein shown is this translation. The genes are TRGV4 and TRGJ1 or TRGJ2. This CDR3 has 11 amino acids. Germline V gene lookup returns CDR1 EGSTGY and CDR2 YDSYTSSV. CDR3 bases: TGTGCCGCCTGGGACTACAATAAGAAACTCTTT. Translated, it gives CAAWDYNKKLF.

This clone was seen a handful of times. TCRdb's protein, taken from a much larger clone, differs from this DNA's translation at residue 11, likely owing to a read error; the protein displayed comes from the DNA. The V segment is TRGV2, and no J call was made. This CDR3 region has 13 residues. Germline V gene sequence: CDR1 EGSNGY, CDR2 YDSYNSKV. Here the CDR3 reads CATWDARGYKELF. DNA for the CDR3: TGTGCCACCTGGGACGCCCGGGGTTATAAGGAACTCTTT.

The table lists this clone with a few counts. This sequence is one base from a far larger clone and is likely a read error. The chain couples TRGV9 to TRGJP. Trimming took 11 bases from V and 9 from J; bases not matched to a gene: 13. The CDR3 contains 15 residues. In germline, CDR1 is GITISATS, CDR2 ISYDGTV (reference sequence). CDR3: CASTDGGLGKKIKVF. In DNA form, the CDR3 reads TGTGCCTCAACCGATGGGGGGTTGGGCAAAAAAATCAAGGTATTT.

The table lists this clone with many counts. TCRdb attributes to this sequence the protein of a much larger clone, which differs from the DNA translation at residue 8; a read error is likely, and the protein displayed is translated from the DNA. This specimen includes other DNA sequences encoding the same CDR3. The rearrangement links TRGV9 to TRGJP. The J gene, left out of TCRdb, was set here by checking the DNA against germline. The CDR3 has 17 amino acids. CDR1 and CDR2 (germline): GITISATS, ISYDGTV (reference sequence). Trimming at V came to 0 bases and at J to 6 bases, leaving 5 bases not matched to a gene. CDR3 nucleotides: TGTGCCTTGTGGGAGGTGTCCCGAGAGTTGGGCAAAAAAATCAAGGTATTT. Protein sequence: CALWEVSRELGKKIKVF.

The table lists this clone with many counts. TCRdb attributes to this sequence the protein of a much larger clone, which differs from the DNA translation at residue 4; a read error is likely, and the protein displayed is translated from the DNA. The CDR3 loop is CALREVDYKKLF. CDR3 sequence (DNA): TGTGCCTTGCGGGAGGTGGATTATAAGAAACTCTTT. The rearrangement uses TRGV9 and TRGJ1 or TRGJ2. No J gene is reported in TCRdb; it was inferred here by comparing the DNA with germline. In germline, CDR1 is GITISATS, CDR2 ISYDGTV (reference sequence). The CDR3 covers 12 residues.

With respect to this clone: Since a far larger clone is one base different, this is likely a read error. Other nucleotide sequences in the sample specify the same CDR3. The chain links TRGV3 to TRGJ1 or TRGJ2. In the absence of a J gene in TCRdb, the DNA was matched to germline to assign it here. The CDR3 spans 13 residues. Germline assignment: CDR1 VTNTFY and CDR2 YDVSTARD (reference sequence). CDR3 sequence reads: CATWDYRYYKKLF. The CDR3 DNA reads as TGTGCCACCTGGGACTACAGGTATTACAAGAAACTCTTT.

This clone was found many times. The mismatch at residue 10 between this DNA's translation and the TCRdb protein of a much larger clone likely reflects a read error; the protein shown is translated from the DNA. The chain carries TRGV9 and TRGJP. This CDR3 has 15 residues. Germline assignment: CDR1 GITISATS and CDR2 ISYDGTV (reference sequence). CDR3 nucleotide sequence: TGTGCCTTGTGGGAGTCAGAGTTGGGCAGAAAAATCAAGGTATTT. Translation: CALWESELGRKIKVF.

This clone was recorded at least ten times. The chain is built from TRGV4 and TRGJ1 or TRGJ2. The J gene, absent from TCRdb, was called here by matching the DNA to germline. The CDR3 contains 16 residues. V shed 0 bases, J shed 3 bases, and the junction held 11 bases outside the gene matches. Germline V gene data show CDR1 as EGSTGY and CDR2 as YDSYTSSV. CDR3 in amino acids: CATWDGRLRLYYKKLF. CDR3 bases: TGTGCCACCTGGGATGGGCGCCTACGTCTTTATTATAAGAAACTCTTT.

This clone was seen a handful of times. TCRdb has a much larger clone's protein, which differs at residue 3 from the translation of this DNA, likely because of a read error; what is shown is the protein translated from the DNA. The chain employs TRGV8 and TRGJ1 or TRGJ2. Because TCRdb records no J gene, it was assigned here through a match of the DNA to germline. This CDR3 has 9 residues. CDR1 is VENAVY and CDR2 is YDSYNSRV in the germline V gene. Here the CDR3 reads CASWDKKLF. CDR3 bases: TGTGCCTCCTGGGACAAGAAACTCTTT.

This clone has a count of ten or more. TCRdb's entry gives the protein of a much larger clone, which mismatches this DNA's translation at residue 5, likely from a read error; the protein reported here is translated from the DNA. This rearrangement joins TRGV4 to TRGJ1 or TRGJ2. Germline V gene sequence: CDR1 EGSTGY, CDR2 YDSYTSSV. The CDR3 covers 14 residues. The J segment lost 6 bases and the V segment lost 5 bases, leaving 13 bases of the junction unmatched. In DNA, the CDR3 is TGTGCCACCTGGGGCCCTCCTCTAACTTATAAGAAACTCTTT. This sequence encodes CATWGPPLTYKKLF.